This entry lists 21 T cell receptor beta chains sequenced from one sample in a study of blood T cell repertoires in COVID-19. Assay used: immunoSEQ multiplex PCR; TCRdb lists only in-frame clones, some missing. The sample holds around 130,000 clones, about 80% seen once. Input material: PBMCs or T cells enriched from blood (not recorded which). All receptors come from a man between 40 and 49 years old with acute COVID-19.

This chain links TRBV28 with TRBJ1-4, with 7 bases lining up with TRBD1. With V trimmed by 2 bases and J by 5 bases, 8 bases remained unmatched. CDR1 is MDHEN and CDR2 is SYDVKM in the germline V gene. The CDR3 extends over 16 amino acids. Here the CDR3 reads CASSLEGAVSNEKLFF. CDR3 sequence (DNA): TGTGCCAGCAGTTTAGAGGGGGCAGTGTCGAATGAAAAACTGTTTTTT. The full variable domain, completed using reference TRBV28 and TRBJ1-4, is DVKVTQSSRYLVKRTGEKVFLECVQDMDHENMFWYRQDPGLGLRLIYFSYDVKMKEKGDIPEGYSVSREKKERFSLILESASTNQTSMYLCASSLEGAVSNEKLFFGSGTQLSVL.

V and J are TRBV11-2 and TRBJ2-1; TRBD2 matches 13 bases. CDR3 length equals 15 residues. Trimming removed 5 bases from V and 5 bases from J; junction bases left unmatched: 3. The germline V gene has CDR1 SGHAT and CDR2 FQNNGV. The CDR3 region has the DNA TGTGCCAGCAGCCGAACTAGCGGGGGGGACAATGAGCAGTTCTTC. This translates into CASSRTSGGDNEQFF. Using reference TRBV11-2 and TRBJ2-1 for the parts outside the CDR3, the full variable domain is EAGVAQSPRYKIIEKRQSVAFWCNPISGHATLYWYQQILGQGPKLLIQFQNNGVVDDSQLPKDRFSAERLKGVDSTLKIQPAKLEDSAVYLCASSRTSGGDNEQFFGPGTRLTVL.

This clone has a handful of counts. This chain links TRBV28 with TRBJ1-1; D gene ambiguous. Germline V gene lookup returns CDR1 MDHEN and CDR2 SYDVKM. This CDR3 comprises 12 residues. V was clipped by 6 bases and J by 10 bases, with 15 bases between them. As DNA, the CDR3 is TGTGCCAGCAGCTTGACACGGTTTCTAGCTTTCTTT. Protein sequence: CASSLTRFLAFF.

V gene TRBV13 combines with J gene TRBJ2-4, with a possible D match to TRBD2 (6 bases). Trimming removed 3 bases at V and 6 bases at J, with 12 bases between. Looked up from germline, CDR1 is PRHDT and CDR2 is FYEKMQ (reference sequence). This CDR3 has 14 amino acids. In DNA form, the CDR3 reads TGTGCCAGCAGCTTCGGACGGCGGGGAAACATTCAGTACTTC. Protein product: CASSFGRRGNIQYF.

This clone was observed a few times. The chain links TRBV18 to TRBJ2-1; 7 bases agree with TRBD1. Trimming removed 3 bases from V and 4 bases from J; junction bases left unmatched: 9. This CDR3 region has 16 residues. Germline CDR1 is KGHSH and CDR2 is LQKENI. The CDR3 here is CASSPMGDRAYNEQFF. The CDR3 DNA reads as TGTGCCAGCTCACCCATGGGGGACAGAGCGTACAATGAGCAGTTCTTC. Drawing the rest from reference TRBV18 and TRBJ2-1, the complete variable domain is NAGVMQNPRHLVRRRGQEARLRCSPMKGHSHVYWYRQLPEEGLKFMVYLQKENIIDESGMPKERFSAEFPKEGPSILRIQQVVRGDSAAYFCASSPMGDRAYNEQFFGPGTRLTVL.

The chain uses TRBV11-2 and TRBJ2-5, with 10 nucleotides matching TRBD1. The J segment lost 5 bases and the V segment lost 8 bases, leaving 5 bases of the junction unmatched. The germline V gene has CDR1 SGHAT and CDR2 FQNNGV. The CDR3 spans 13 residues. This chain's CDR3 is CASARDRGETQYF. CDR3 in DNA: TGTGCCAGCGCCCGGGACAGGGGTGAGACCCAGTACTTC.

The CDR3 region has the DNA TGTGCCAGCAGCATCGGGACTAGCGGCGAGCAGTACTTC. Protein: CASSIGTSGEQYF. The chain joins TRBV9 to TRBJ2-7; 11 nucleotides match TRBD2. The J segment lost 6 bases and the V segment lost 4 bases, leaving 3 bases of the junction unmatched. CDR3 size: 13 residues. CDR1 and CDR2 from the germline V gene are SGDLS and YYNGEE.

The chain recombines TRBV10-3 with TRBJ1-1, with TRBD1 matching over 9 bases. Germline-derived CDR1 and CDR2 are ENHRY and SYGVKD. This CDR3 contains 16 residues. Trimming removed 2 bases from V and 6 bases from J; junction bases left unmatched: 10. CDR3 region: CAISEGTGSRSAEAFF. The CDR3 bases are TGTGCCATCAGTGAGGGGACAGGGAGTCGTAGCGCTGAAGCTTTCTTT.

This clone was counted once. CDR3: CASSHSWRPITGELFF. The CDR3 DNA sequence: TGCGCCAGCAGTCACTCCTGGAGGCCGATCACCGGGGAGCTGTTTTTT. This sequence joins TRBV23-1 and TRBJ2-2, with a weak D call TRBD2 (5 bases). TRBV23-1 is an open reading frame whose function is uncertain. V was clipped by 3 bases and J by 4 bases, with 15 bases between them. This CDR3 region has 16 residues.

The CDR3 sequence: CASSYFYGTYEQYF. CDR3 DNA sequence: TGTGCCAGCAGTTACTTTTACGGTACCTACGAGCAGTACTTC. The chain couples TRBV6-6 to TRBJ2-7; no reliable D call. The V and J ends lost 1 base and 2 bases respectively, with 9 bases between them. The CDR3 is 14 amino acids. Looked up from germline, CDR1 is MNHNY and CDR2 is SVGAGI (reference sequence).

The chain uses TRBV9 and TRBJ2-7, with a weak D call TRBD1 (6 bases). The germline V gene encodes CDR1 SGDLS and CDR2 YYNGEE. The CDR3 consists of 14 residues. The V and J ends lost 0 bases and 3 bases respectively, with 10 bases between them. The CDR3 loop is CASSVGEGDYEQYF. The CDR3 DNA follows: TGTGCCAGCAGCGTAGGTGAGGGGGACTACGAGCAGTACTTC.

This clone was seen a single time. This chain links TRBV7-9 with TRBJ2-7; D is unclear. This CDR3 has 15 residues. Germline V gene data show CDR1 as SEHNR and CDR2 as FQNEAQ (reference sequence). Trimming removed 0 bases from V and 3 bases from J, with 12 bases in between. The CDR3 region is CASSLAAGYVYEQYF. CDR3 coding DNA: TGTGCCAGCAGCTTAGCCGCAGGCTACGTCTACGAGCAGTACTTC.

The rearrangement links TRBV3-1 (or the pseudogene TRBV3-2) to TRBJ1-6; 12 nucleotides agree with TRBD1. Germline trimming cut 5 bases from V and 13 bases from J; bases unmatched to any gene: 9. CDR3 length equals 15 residues. Germline V gene sequence: CDR1 LGHDT, CDR2 YNNKEL (reference sequence). The CDR3 loop reads CASSLEGQGAKPLHF. The DNA for the CDR3 is TGTGCCAGCAGCTTGGAGGGACAGGGGGCGAAGCCCCTCCACTTT.

This clone was found many times. V usage is TRBV4-1 and J usage is TRBJ2-5; 7 bases are shared with TRBD2. The CDR3 runs 14 residues. J lost 3 bases, V lost 0 bases, and 1 base had no gene match. CDR1 MGHRA and CDR2 YSYEKL come from the germline V gene. The CDR3 DNA reads TGCGCCAGCAGCCAAGACCTAGCGGAAGAGACCCAGTACTTC. Amino acids: CASSQDLAEETQYF.

The rearrangement uses TRBV7-2 and TRBJ2-7, with 10 bases that match TRBD2. The junction had 7 bases not matched to a gene; V was cut back by 3 bases and J by 5 bases. In germline, CDR1 is SGHTA, CDR2 FQGNSA. There are 15 residues in the CDR3. The CDR3 reads CASSFQGTSANEQYF. The CDR3 region has the DNA TGTGCCAGCAGCTTCCAGGGGACTAGCGCTAACGAGCAGTACTTC.

The V gene is TRBV19, the J gene TRBJ1-5; no clear D gene. The V and J ends lost 0 bases and 1 base respectively, with 13 bases between them. CDR1 is LNHDA, CDR2 SQIVND, per germline (reference sequence). The CDR3 extends over 17 amino acids. The CDR3 coding sequence is TGTGCCAGTAGTATAGATGGAGGAGGGATCAGCAATCAGCCCCAGCATTTT. Its protein is CASSIDGGGISNQPQHF.

The chain links TRBV18 to TRBJ2-7; tentative D call: TRBD2 (7 bases). Per the germline V gene, CDR1 is KGHSH and CDR2 is LQKENI. The ends were cut back, 4 bases at V and 7 bases at J, with 14 bases in the middle. This CDR3 has 13 amino acids. The CDR3 loop reads CASSLGTTGEQYF. Written as DNA, the CDR3 is TGTGCCAGCTCACTGGGGACTACAGGGGAGCAGTACTTC.

The chain carries TRBV2 and TRBJ2-7; 8 nucleotides match TRBD1. Germline CDR1 reads SNHLY; CDR2 reads FYNNEI. V was pared by 2 bases and J by 3 bases, with 3 bases of the junction left unmatched. There are 14 residues in the CDR3. This chain's CDR3 is CASSEQGARYEQYF. CDR3 DNA: TGTGCCAGCAGTGAACAGGGGGCCCGCTACGAGCAGTACTTC.

As for this clone: Distinct nucleotide sequences in the sample also encode this CDR3. J is TRBJ1-1 and V is TRBV5-1, with D tentatively TRBD1 (6 bases). The CDR3 sequence is 13 residues long. Trimming shortened V by 4 bases and J by 1 base, and 8 bases separated the two germline ends. Germline CDR1 and CDR2: SGHRS and YFSETQ. The CDR3 protein is CASSLTGNTEAFF. The CDR3 DNA is TGCGCCAGCAGCCTGACAGGGAACACTGAAGCTTTCTTT.

In its sample, this clone was seen a few times. V and J are TRBV2 and TRBJ1-2; 7 bases fit TRBD1. The CDR3 totals 13 residues. Germline CDR1 is SNHLY and CDR2 is FYNNEI. Losses at the gene ends were 4 bases for V and 6 bases for J; bases not matched to a gene: 5. The CDR3 coding sequence is TGTGCCAGCAGTGTTGAGGGGGCGAATGGCTACACCTTC. Translating it yields CASSVEGANGYTF.

The genes are TRBV5-5 and TRBJ1-2; tentatively, D is TRBD1 (5 bases). The CDR3 consists of 15 residues. Germline assignment: CDR1 SGHKS and CDR2 YYEKEE (reference sequence). V was cut by 3 bases and J by 4 bases, with 16 bases left in between. Here the CDR3 reads CASSSDGGRSYGYTF. The CDR3 nucleotides are TGTGCCAGCAGCTCAGACGGGGGTCGGAGCTATGGCTACACCTTC.